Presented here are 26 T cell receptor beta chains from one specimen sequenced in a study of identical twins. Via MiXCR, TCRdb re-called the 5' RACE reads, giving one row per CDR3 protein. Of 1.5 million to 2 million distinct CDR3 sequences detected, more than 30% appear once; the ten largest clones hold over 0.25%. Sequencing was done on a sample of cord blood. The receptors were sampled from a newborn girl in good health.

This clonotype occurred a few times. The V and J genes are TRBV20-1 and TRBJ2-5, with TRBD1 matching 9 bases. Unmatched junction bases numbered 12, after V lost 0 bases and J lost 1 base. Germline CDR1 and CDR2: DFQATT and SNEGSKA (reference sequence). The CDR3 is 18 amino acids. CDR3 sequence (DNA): TGCAGTGCTAGAGATTACGGGACAGGGCTCCTGCCCCAAGAGACCCAGTACTTC. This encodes CSARDYGTGLLPQETQYF.

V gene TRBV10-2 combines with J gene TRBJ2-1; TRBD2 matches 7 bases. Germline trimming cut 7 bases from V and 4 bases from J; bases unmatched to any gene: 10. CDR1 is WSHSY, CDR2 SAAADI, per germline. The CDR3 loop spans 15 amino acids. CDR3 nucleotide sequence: TGCGCCAGCACCCGTTCTAGCGGTTTTTACAATGAGCAGTTCTTC. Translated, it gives CASTRSSGFYNEQFF.

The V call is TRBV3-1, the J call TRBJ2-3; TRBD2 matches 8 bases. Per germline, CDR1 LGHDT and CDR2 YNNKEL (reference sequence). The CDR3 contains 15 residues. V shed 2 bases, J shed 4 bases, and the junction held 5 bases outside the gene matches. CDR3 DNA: TGTGCCAGCAGCCAAAGTGCGGGAGGCCCAGATACGCAGTATTTT. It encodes CASSQSAGGPDTQYF.

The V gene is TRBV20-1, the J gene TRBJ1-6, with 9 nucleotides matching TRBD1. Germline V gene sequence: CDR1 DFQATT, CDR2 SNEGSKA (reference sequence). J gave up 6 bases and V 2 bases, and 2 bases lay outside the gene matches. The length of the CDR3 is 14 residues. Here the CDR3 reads CSARLGQGNSPLHF. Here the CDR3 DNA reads TGCAGTGCTAGATTGGGACAGGGTAATTCACCCCTCCACTTT.

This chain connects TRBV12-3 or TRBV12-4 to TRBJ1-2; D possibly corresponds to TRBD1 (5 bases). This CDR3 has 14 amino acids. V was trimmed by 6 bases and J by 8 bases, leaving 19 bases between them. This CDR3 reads CASSPRTSPTGYTF. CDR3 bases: TGTGCCAGCAGCCCCCGGACAAGCCCAACGGGCTACACCTTC.

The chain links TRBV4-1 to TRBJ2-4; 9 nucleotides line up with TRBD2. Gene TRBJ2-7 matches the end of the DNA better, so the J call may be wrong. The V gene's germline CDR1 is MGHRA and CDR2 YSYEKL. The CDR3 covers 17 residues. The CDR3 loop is CASSQTRGGLALHEQYF. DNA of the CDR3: TGCGCCAGCAGCCAAACCCGAGGGGGACTAGCATTACACGAGCAGTACTTC.

The CDR3 sequence: CASSQGGRDIYGYTF. The DNA of the CDR3 is TGCGCCAGCAGCCAAGGGGGCAGGGATATTTATGGCTACACCTTC. The chain joins TRBV4-1 to TRBJ1-2, with D tentatively TRBD1 (5 bases). The V and J ends lost 1 base and 5 bases respectively, with 14 bases between them. This CDR3 is built from 15 residues. Germline CDR1 MGHRA, CDR2 YSYEKL.

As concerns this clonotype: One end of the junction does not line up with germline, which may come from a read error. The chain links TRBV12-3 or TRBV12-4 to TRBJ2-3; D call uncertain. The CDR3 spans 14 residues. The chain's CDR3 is CAGSSRVSTDTQYF. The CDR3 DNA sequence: TGTGCCGGCAGTTCTAGGGTTAGCACAGATACGCAGTATTTT.

The chain's CDR3 is CASSLSGFTYEQYF. In DNA, the CDR3 is TGTGCCAGCAGCCTGAGTGGATTCACCTACGAGCAGTACTTC. The chain has TRBV7-9 and TRBJ2-7; D is undetermined. The CDR3 covers 14 residues. Germline V lookup: CDR1 SEHNR, CDR2 FQNEAQ (reference sequence). V shed 5 bases and J shed 2 bases, with 13 bases lying between them.

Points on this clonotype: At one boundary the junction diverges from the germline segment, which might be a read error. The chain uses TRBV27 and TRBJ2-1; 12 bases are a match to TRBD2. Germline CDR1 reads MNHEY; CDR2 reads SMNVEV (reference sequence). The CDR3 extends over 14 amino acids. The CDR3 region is CAGRGLAGYNEQFF. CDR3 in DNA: TGTGCCGGCAGGGGACTAGCGGGCTACAATGAGCAGTTCTTC.

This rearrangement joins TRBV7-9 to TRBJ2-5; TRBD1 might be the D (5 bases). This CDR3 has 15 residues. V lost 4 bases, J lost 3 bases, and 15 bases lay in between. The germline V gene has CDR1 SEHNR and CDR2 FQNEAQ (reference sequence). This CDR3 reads CASSSEQEPKETQYF. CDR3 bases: TGTGCCAGCAGCTCAGAACAGGAGCCTAAAGAGACCCAGTACTTC.

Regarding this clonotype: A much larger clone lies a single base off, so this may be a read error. CDR3 in amino acids: CAIKGETRGNEQYF. DNA for the CDR3: TGTGCCATCAAGGGGGAAACTCGTGGGAATGAGCAGTACTTC. V gene TRBV10-3 combines with J gene TRBJ2-7; a possible D gene is TRBD1 (6 bases). Trimming pared 7 bases from V and 7 bases from J, leaving 20 bases between. The CDR3 covers 14 residues. Germline V gene lookup returns CDR1 ENHRY and CDR2 SYGVKD.

This CDR3 is CASSLETRSGELFF. For the CDR3, the DNA is TGTGCCAGCAGCTTAGAGACTAGGTCCGGGGAGCTGTTTTTT. This chain uses TRBV7-9 with TRBJ2-2; perhaps TRBD2 as D (6 bases). This CDR3 has 14 residues. Germline V gene data show CDR1 as SEHNR and CDR2 as FQNEAQ (reference sequence). V was cut by 1 base and J by 6 bases, with 9 bases left in between.

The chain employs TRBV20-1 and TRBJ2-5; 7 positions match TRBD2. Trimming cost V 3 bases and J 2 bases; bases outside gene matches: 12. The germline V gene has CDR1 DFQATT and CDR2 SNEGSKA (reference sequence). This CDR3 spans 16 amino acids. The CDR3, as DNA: TGCAGTGCTAGCTATGGACTAGTCCCCCCTCAAGAGACCCAGTACTTC. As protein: CSASYGLVPPQETQYF.

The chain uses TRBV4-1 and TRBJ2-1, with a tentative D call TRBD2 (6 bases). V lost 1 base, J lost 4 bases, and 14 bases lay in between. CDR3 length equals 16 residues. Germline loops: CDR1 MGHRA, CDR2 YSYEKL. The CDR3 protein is CASSQGWAGRYNEQFF. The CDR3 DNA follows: TGCGCCAGCAGCCAAGGCTGGGCGGGAAGATACAATGAGCAGTTCTTC.

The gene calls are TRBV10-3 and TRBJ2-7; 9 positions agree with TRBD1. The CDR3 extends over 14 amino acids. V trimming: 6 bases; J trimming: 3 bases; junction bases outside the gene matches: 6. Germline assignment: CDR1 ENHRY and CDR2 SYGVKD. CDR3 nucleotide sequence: TGTGCCATCAGGGAGAGGACAGGGGTCTACGAGCAGTACTTC. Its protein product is CAIRERTGVYEQYF.

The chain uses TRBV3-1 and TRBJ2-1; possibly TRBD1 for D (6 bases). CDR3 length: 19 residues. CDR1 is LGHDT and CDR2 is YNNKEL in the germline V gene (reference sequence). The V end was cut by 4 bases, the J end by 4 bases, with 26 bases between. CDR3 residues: CASSPYPSLEGVSYNEQFF. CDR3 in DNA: TGTGCCAGCAGCCCATATCCCTCCCTCGAGGGGGTGTCTTACAATGAGCAGTTCTTC.

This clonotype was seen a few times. The CDR3 coding sequence is TGCAGTGAGCTGGACCCCGTTCCCCCAGAGACCCAGTACTTC. Encoded protein: CSELDPVPPETQYF. The chain couples TRBV20-1 to TRBJ2-5, with D hard to call. The CDR3 length is 14 residues. Germline-derived CDR1 and CDR2 are DFQATT and SNEGSKA (reference sequence). V dropped 7 bases and J dropped 4 bases, with 19 bases sitting between them.

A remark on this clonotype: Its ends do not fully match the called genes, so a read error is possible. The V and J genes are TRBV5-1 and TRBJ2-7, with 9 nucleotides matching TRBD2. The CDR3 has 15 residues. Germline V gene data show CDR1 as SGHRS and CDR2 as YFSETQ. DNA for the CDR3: TGCGCCAGCAGCCGAACGGCGGGAGGGTCCTGCGAGCAGTACTTC. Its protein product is CASSRTAGGSCEQYF.

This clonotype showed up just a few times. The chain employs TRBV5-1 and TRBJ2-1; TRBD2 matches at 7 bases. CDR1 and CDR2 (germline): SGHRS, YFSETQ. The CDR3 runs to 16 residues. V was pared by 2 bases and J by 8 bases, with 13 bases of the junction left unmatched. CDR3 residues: CASSFLDSSGVDEQFF. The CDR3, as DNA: TGCGCCAGCAGCTTCCTTGACAGCAGCGGGGTCGATGAGCAGTTCTTC.

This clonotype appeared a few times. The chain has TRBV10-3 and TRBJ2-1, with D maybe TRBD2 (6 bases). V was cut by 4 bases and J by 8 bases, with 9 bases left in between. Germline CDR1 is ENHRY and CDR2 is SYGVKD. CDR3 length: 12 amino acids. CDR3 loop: CAISGSGDEQFF. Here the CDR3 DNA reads TGTGCCATCAGTGGTAGCGGCGATGAGCAGTTCTTC.

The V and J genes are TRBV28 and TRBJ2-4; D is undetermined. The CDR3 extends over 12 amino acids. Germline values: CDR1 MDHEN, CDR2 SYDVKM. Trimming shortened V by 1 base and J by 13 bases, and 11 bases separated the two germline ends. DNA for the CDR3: TGTGCCAGCAGTTTATCAAATACGAAGCAGTACTTC. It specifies CASSLSNTKQYF. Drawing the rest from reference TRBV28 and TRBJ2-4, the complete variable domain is DVKVTQSSRYLVKRTGEKVFLECVQDMDHENMFWYRQDPGLGLRLIYFSYDVKMKEKGDIPEGYSVSREKKERFSLILESASTNQTSMYLCASSLSNTKQYFGAGTRLSVL.

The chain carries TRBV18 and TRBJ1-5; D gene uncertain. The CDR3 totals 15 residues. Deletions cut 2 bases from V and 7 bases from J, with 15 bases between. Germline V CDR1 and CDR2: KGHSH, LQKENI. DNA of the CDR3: TGTGCCAGCTCACCAGGGGAGGCCTCTTACCAGCCCCAGCATTTT. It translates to CASSPGEASYQPQHF.

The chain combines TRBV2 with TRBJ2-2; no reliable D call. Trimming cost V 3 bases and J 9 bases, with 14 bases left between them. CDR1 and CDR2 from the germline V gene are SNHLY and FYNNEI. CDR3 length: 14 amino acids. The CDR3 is CASSDKAPSRELFF. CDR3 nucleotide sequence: TGTGCCAGCAGTGATAAGGCCCCCTCGAGGGAGCTGTTTTTT.

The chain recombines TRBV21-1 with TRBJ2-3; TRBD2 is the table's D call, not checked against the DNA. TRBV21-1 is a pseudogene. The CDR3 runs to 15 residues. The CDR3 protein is CASSKKAGATDTQYF. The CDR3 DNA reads TGTGCCAGCAGCAAAAAAGCGGGAGCCACAGATACGCAGTATTTT.

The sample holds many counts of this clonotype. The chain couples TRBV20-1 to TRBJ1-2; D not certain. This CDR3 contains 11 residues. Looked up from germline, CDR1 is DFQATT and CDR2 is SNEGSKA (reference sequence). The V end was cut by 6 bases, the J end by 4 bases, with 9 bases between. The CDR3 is CSAPRGYGYTF. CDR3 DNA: TGCAGTGCCCCGCGTGGCTATGGCTACACCTTC.